This TCR beta chain was retrieved from a study of beta chain features in type 1 diabetes. Points on this clone: What it recognizes is unknown.

With 0 bases clipped from V and 1 base from J, the junction kept 8 bases outside the gene matches. This CDR3 region has 19 residues. Per the germline V gene, CDR1 is SGHNT and CDR2 is YYREEE (reference sequence). The whole isolated RNA underwent reverse transcription, so sequencing captured expressed TCRB transcripts. Assay used: immunoSEQ multiplex PCR; TCRdb lists only in-frame clones, some missing. The sample carries 600,000 or so clones, over 13% recorded once. The study, taken as a whole, reports: People with Type 1 diabetes carried modestly yet significantly shorter TCRB CDR3s in all four CD4+ subsets. For TCRB rearrangement, an influence of HLA type remained unresolved here.

This TCR was sampled from a young man with type 1 diabetes. V gene TRBV5-4 combines with J gene TRBJ2-6; 9 nucleotides align to TRBD1. Specimen: naive CD4+ T cells from blood. CDR3 loop: CASSLGPLGQGSGANVLTF. CDR3 bases: TGTGCCAGCAGCTTGGGGCCGCTCGGACAGGGGTCTGGGGCCAACGTCCTGACTTTC.